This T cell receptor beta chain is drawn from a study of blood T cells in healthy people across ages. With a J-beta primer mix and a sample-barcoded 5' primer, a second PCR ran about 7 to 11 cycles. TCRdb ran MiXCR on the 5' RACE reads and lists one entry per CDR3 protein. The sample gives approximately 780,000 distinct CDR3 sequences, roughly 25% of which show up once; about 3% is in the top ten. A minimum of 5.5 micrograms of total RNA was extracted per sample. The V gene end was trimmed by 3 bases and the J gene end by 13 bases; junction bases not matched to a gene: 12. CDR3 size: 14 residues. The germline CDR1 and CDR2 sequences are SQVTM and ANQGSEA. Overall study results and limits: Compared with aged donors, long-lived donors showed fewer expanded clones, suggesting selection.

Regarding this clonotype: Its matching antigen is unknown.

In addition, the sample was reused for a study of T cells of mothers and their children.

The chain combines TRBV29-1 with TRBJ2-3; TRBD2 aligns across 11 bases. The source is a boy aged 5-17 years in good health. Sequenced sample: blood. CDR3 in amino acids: CSVEGISGGADEYF. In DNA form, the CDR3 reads TGCAGCGTTGAGGGGATTAGCGGGGGGGCCGACGAGTATTTT.